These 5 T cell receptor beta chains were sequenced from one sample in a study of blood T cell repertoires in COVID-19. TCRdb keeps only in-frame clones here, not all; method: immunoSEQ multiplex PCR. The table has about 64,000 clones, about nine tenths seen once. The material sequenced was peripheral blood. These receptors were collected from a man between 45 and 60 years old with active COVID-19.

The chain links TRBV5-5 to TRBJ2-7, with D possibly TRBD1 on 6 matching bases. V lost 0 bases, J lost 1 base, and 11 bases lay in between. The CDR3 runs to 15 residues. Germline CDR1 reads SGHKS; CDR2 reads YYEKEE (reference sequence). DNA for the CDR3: TGTGCCAGCAGCTTGGGTACAGGGATTTCCTACGAGCAGTACTTC. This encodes CASSLGTGISYEQYF.

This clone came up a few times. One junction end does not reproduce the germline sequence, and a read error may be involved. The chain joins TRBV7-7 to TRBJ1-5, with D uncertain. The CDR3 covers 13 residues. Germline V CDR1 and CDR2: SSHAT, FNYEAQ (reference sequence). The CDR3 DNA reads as TGTGCTAGCAGCCCCGGCGGAGGGCAGCCCCAGCATTTT. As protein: CASSPGGGQPQHF.

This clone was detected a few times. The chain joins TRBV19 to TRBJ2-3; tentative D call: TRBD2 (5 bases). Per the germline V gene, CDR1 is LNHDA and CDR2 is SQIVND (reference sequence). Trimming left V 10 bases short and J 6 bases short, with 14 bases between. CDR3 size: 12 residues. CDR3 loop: CATAADYDTQYF. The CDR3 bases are TGTGCCACAGCGGCCGATTATGATACGCAGTATTTT.

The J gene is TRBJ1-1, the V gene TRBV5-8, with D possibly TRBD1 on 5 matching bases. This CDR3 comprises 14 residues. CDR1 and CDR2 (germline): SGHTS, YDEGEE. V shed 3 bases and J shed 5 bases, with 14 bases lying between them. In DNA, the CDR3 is TGTGCCAGCAGCTCCTGGGTGGGGCGAACTGAAGCTTTCTTT. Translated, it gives CASSSWVGRTEAFF.

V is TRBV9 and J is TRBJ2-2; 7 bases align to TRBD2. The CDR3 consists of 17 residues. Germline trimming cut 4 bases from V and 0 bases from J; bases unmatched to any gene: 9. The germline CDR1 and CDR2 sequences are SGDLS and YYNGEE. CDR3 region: CASSSPWGGANTGELFF. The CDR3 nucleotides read TGTGCCAGCAGCTCCCCTTGGGGGGGGGCGAACACCGGGGAGCTGTTTTTT.